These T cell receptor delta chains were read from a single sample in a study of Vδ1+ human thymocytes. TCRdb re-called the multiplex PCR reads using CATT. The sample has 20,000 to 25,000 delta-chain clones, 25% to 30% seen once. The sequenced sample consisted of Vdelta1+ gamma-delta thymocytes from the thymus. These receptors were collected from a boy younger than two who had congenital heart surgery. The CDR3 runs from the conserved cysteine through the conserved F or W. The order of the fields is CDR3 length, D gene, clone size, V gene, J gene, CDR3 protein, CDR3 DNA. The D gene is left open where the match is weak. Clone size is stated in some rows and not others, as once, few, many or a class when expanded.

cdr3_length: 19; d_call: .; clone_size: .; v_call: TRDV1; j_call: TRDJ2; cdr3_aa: CALGKTFSLRGTGPARLFF; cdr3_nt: TGTGCTCTTGGGAAAACATTTTCCCTAAGGGGAACTGGGCCAGCACGACTCTTCTTT
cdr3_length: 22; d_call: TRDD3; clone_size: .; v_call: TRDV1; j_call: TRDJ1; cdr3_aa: CALGELGDPTNWGQVYTDKLIF; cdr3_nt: TGTGCTCTTGGGGAACTAGGTGACCCCACGAACTGGGGGCAGGTGTACACCGATAAACTCATCTTT
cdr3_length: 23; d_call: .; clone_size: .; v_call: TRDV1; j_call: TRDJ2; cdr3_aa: CALGEHCLPTTRGTGGSTAQLFF; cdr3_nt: TGTGCTCTTGGGGAACACTGCCTTCCTACTACGAGGGGTACTGGGGGAAGCACAGCACAACTCTTCTTT
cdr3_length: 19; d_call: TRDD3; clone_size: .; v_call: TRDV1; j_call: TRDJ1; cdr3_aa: CALGEHAGLPLGDTPKLIF; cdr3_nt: TGTGCTCTTGGGGAACACGCCGGCCTTCCACTGGGGGATACTCCGAAACTCATCTTT
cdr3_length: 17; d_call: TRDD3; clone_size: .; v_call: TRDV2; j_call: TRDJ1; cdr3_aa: CACDKSGWGIRTDKLIF; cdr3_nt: TGTGCCTGTGACAAATCGGGCTGGGGGATACGCACCGATAAACTCATCTTT
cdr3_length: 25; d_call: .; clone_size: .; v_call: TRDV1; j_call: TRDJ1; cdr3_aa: CALGEPGGGESSPVLVIPYTDKLIF; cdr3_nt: TGTGCTCTTGGGGAACCCGGGGGAGGGGAGTCTTCCCCCGTACTGGTGATCCCTTACACCGATAAACTCATCTTT
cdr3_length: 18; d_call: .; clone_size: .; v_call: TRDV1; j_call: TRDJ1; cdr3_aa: CALGDKRRGLRYTDKLIF; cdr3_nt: TGTGCTCTTGGGGACAAAAGGAGGGGGCTTCGGTACACCGATAAACTCATCTTT
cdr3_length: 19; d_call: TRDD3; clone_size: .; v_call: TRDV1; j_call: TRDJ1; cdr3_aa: CALSRPSKGWGMCTDKLIF; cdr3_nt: TGTGCTCTGTCCCGTCCGTCTAAAGGGTGGGGGATGTGTACCGATAAACTCATCTTT
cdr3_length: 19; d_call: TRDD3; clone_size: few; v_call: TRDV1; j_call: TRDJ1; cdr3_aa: CALGVPPNWGILSADKLIF; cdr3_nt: TGTGCTCTTGGGGTTCCTCCAAATTGGGGGATATTAAGTGCCGATAAACTCATCTTT
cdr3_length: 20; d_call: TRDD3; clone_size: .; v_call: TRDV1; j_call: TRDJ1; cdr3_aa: CALGELRTGGYEGYTDKLIF; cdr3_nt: TGTGCTCTTGGGGAACTACGTACTGGGGGATATGAGGGGTACACCGATAAACTCATCTTT
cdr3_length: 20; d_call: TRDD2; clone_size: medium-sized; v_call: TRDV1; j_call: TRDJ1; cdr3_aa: CALGDHYTFLRREDTDKLIF; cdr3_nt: TGTGCTCTTGGGGACCATTATACCTTCCTACGTCGCGAGGATACCGATAAACTCATCTTT
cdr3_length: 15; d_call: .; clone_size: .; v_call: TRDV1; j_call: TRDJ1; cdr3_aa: CALGPNPSTADKFIF; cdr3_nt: TGTGCTCTTGGGCCGAATCCCTCCACAGCCGATAAATTCATCTTT
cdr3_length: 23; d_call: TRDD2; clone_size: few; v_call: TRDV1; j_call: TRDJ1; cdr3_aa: CALGEVLPFLRDWGLLYTDKLIF; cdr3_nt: TGTGCTCTTGGGGAAGTGTTACCCTTCCTACGTGATTGGGGGCTCTTGTACACCGATAAACTCATCTTT
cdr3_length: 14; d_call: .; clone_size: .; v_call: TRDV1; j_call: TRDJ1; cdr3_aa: CALGEMRDLDQLIF; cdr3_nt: TGTGCTCTTGGGGAAATGAGGGATCTCGATCAACTCATCTTT
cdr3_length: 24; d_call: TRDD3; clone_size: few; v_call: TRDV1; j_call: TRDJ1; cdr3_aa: CALGDPTFLLLGTGGYRSSDKLIF; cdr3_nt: TGTGCTCTTGGGGACCCCACCTTCCTACTTCTCGGTACTGGGGGATACCGATCTAGCGATAAACTCATCTTT
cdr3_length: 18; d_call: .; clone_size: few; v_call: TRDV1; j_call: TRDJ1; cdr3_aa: CALGELRLGGAYTDKLIF; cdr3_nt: TGTGCTCTTGGGGAACTACGGTTGGGGGGTGCGTACACCGATAAACTCATCTTT
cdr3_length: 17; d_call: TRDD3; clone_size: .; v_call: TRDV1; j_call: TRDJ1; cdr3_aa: CALGSSGGWGIEGKLIF; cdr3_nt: TGTGCTCTTGGCTCCTCAGGGGGCTGGGGGATAGAGGGTAAACTCATCTTT
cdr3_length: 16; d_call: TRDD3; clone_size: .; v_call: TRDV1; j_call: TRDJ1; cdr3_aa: CALGELPGGYTDKLIF; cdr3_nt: TGTGCTCTTGGGGAACTACCTGGGGGATACACCGATAAACTCATCTTT
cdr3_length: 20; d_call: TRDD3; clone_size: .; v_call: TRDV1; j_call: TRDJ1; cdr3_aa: CALGESYSVWGIRRTDKLIF; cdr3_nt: TGTGCTCTTGGGGAAAGTTATAGCGTATGGGGGATACGACGAACCGATAAACTCATCTTT
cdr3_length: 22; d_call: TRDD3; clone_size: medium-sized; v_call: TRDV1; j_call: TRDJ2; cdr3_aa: CALGENPSPQWGIRALTAQLFF; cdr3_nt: TGTGCTCTTGGGGAAAACCCCTCCCCACAATGGGGGATACGGGCTTTGACAGCACAACTCTTCTTT
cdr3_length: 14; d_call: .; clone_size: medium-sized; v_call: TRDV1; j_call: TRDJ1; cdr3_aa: CALGDLRETDKLIF; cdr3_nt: TGTGCTCTTGGGGACCTAAGGGAGACCGATAAACTCATCTTT
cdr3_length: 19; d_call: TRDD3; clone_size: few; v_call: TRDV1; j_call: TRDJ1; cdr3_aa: CALVTEWGPLGTITDKLIF; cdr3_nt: TGTGCTCTTGTAACCGAATGGGGCCCACTGGGGACCATCACCGATAAACTCATCTTT
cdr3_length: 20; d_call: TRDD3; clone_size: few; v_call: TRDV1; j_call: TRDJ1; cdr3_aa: CALGELPLGDTLLYTDKLIF; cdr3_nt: TGTGCTCTTGGGGAACTCCCTTTGGGGGATACCCTGCTGTACACCGATAAACTCATCTTT
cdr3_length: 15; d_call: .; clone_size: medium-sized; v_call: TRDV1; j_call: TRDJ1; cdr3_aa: CALGDGFRTLDKLIF; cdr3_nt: TGTGCTCTTGGGGACGGCTTCCGGACCCTCGATAAACTCATCTTT
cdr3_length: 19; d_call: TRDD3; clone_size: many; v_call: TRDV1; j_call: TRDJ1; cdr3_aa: CALGAHPKALGSRTDKLIF; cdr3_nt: TGTGCTCTTGGGGCCCATCCGAAGGCACTGGGGTCCCGCACCGATAAACTCATCTTT
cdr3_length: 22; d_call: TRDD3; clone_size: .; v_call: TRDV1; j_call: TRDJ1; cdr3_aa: CALGEPKERWVGERLYTDKLIF; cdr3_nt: TGTGCTCTTGGGGAACCTAAGGAACGATGGGTGGGGGAGCGCTTGTACACCGATAAACTCATCTTT
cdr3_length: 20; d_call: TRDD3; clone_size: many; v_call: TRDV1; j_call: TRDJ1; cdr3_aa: CALGEPKGPGGSRYTDKLIF; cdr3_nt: TGTGCTCTTGGGGAGCCCAAGGGACCCGGGGGATCGAGGTACACCGATAAACTCATCTTT
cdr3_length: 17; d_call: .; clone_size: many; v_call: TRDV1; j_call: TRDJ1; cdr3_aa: CALGERHYHPDTDKLIF; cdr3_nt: TGTGCTCTTGGGGAAAGGCACTACCATCCAGACACCGATAAACTCATCTTT
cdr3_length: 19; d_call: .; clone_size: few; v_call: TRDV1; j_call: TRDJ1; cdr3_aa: CALGAVPPSPVLGANKLIF; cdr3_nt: TGTGCTCTTGGGGCCGTCCCACCTTCCCCCGTACTGGGTGCAAATAAACTCATCTTT
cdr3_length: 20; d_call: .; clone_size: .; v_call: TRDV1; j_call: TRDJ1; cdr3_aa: CALGELSYKRQDGWPDKLIF; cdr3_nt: TGTGCTCTTGGGGAACTATCCTACAAGAGGCAGGATGGGTGGCCCGATAAACTCATCTTT
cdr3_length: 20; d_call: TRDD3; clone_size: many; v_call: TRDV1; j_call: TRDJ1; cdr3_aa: CALGTPPWNWGGANTDKLIF; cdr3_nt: TGTGCTCTTGGGACCCCTCCCTGGAACTGGGGGGGAGCTAACACCGATAAACTCATCTTT
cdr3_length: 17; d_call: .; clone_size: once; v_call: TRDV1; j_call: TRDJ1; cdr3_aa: CARGELMGGPYTDKLIF; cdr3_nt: TGTGCACGTGGGGAACTTATGGGTGGGCCGTACACCGATAAACTCATCTTT
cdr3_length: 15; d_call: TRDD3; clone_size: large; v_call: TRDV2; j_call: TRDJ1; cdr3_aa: CACDTVWGIRYKLIF; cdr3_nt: TGTGCCTGTGACACCGTCTGGGGGATACGTTATAAACTCATCTTT
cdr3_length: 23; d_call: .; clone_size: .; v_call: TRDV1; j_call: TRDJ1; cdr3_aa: CALGEPSFLSARLTGVYTDKLIF; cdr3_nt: TGTGCTCTTGGGGAACCCTCTTTCCTATCGGCACGACTTACTGGGGTATACACCGATAAACTCATCTTT
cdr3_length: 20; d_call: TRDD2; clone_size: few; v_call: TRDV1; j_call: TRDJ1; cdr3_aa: CALGDLNSYRLTSAADKLIF; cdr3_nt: TGTGCTCTTGGGGACCTTAATTCCTACCGCCTTACCTCCGCCGCCGATAAACTCATCTTT
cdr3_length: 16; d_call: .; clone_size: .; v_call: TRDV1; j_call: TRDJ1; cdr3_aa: CALGEGGPGYPDKLIF; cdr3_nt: TGTGCTCTTGGGGAAGGGGGTCCTGGGTACCCCGATAAACTCATCTTT
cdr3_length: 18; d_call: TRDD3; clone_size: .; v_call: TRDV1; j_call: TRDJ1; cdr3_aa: CALGELDKLGDHTDKLIF; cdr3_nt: TGTGCTCTTGGGGAACTCGATAAGCTGGGGGATCACACCGATAAACTCATCTTT
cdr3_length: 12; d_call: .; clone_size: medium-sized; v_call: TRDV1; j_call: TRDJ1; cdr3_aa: CALGVYTDKLIF; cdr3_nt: TGTGCTCTTGGGGTGTACACCGATAAACTCATCTTT
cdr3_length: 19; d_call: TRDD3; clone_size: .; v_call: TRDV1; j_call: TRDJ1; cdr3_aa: CALGERRLGDISYTDKLIF; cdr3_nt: TGTGCTCTTGGGGAAAGGAGACTGGGGGATATATCGTACACCGATAAACTCATCTTT
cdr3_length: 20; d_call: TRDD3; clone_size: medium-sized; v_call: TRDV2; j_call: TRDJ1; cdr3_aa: CACDTRVFTGDPYANDKLIF; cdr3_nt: TGTGCCTGTGACACTCGCGTCTTTACTGGGGATCCATATGCCAACGATAAACTCATCTTT
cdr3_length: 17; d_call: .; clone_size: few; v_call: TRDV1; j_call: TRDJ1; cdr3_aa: CALGEKSLREEGDKLIF; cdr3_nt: TGTGCTCTTGGGGAAAAGAGTCTGAGGGAAGAGGGCGATAAACTCATCTTT
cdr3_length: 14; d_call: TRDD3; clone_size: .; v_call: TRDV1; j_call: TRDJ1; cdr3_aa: CALGERGDTDKLIF; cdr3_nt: TGTGCTCTTGGGGAACGGGGGGATACCGATAAACTCATCTTT
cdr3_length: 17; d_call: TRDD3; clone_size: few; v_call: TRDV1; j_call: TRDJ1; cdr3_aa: CALGELCAGGYTDKLIF; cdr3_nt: TGTGCTCTTGGGGAACTATGTGCCGGGGGATACACCGATAAACTCATCTTT
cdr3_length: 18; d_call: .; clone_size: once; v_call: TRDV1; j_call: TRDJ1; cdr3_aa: CALGEAFRASWGSNKLIF; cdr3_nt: TGTGCTCTTGGGGAAGCTTTCAGAGCCTCCTGGGGCTCGAATAAACTCATCTTT
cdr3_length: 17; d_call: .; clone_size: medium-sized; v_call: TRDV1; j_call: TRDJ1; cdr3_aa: CALGVPSLYFHTDKLIF; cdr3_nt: TGTGCTCTTGGGGTTCCTAGCTTGTACTTCCACACCGATAAACTCATCTTT
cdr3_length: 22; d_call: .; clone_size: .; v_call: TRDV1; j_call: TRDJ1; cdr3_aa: CALGPPRFPDPDWDHDTDKLIF; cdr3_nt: TGTGCTCTTGGCCCTCCTAGATTTCCGGACCCCGACTGGGATCACGACACCGATAAACTCATCTTT
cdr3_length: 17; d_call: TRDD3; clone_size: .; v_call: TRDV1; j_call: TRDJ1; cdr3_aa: CALGEEYWGRYTDKLIF; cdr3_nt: TGTGCTCTTGGGGAAGAGTACTGGGGGAGGTACACCGATAAACTCATCTTT
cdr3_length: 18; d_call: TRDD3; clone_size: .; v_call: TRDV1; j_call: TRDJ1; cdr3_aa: CALGDRSKSLGGTDKLIF; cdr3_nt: TGTGCTCTTGGGGACCGGTCCAAATCTCTGGGGGGCACCGATAAACTCATCTTT
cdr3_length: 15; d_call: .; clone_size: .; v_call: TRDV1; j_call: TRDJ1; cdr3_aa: CALGERGLYSSRVIF; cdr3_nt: TGTGCTCTTGGGGAACGAGGCCTCTACTCCAGCCGAGTCATCTTT
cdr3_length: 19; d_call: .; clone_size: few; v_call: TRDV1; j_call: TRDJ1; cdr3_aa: CALGEVAPPLQFSTDKLIF; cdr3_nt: TGTGCTCTTGGGGAAGTCGCCCCCCCACTCCAATTTTCCACCGATAAACTCATCTTT
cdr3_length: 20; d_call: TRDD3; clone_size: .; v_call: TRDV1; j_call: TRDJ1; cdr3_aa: CALGESLLGGHNMYTDKLIF; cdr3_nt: TGTGCTCTTGGGGAAAGCCTACTGGGGGGGCACAACATGTACACCGATAAACTCATCTTT
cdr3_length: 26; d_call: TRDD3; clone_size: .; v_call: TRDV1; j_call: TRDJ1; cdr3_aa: CALGPRGLMEGGVVLGYKPFTDKLIF; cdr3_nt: TGTGCTCTTGGGCCCCGGGGGCTAATGGAAGGGGGTGTCGTACTGGGGTACAAACCTTTCACCGATAAACTCATCTTT
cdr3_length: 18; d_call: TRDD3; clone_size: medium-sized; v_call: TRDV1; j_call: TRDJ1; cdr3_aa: CALGEYGSPMGDTDKLIF; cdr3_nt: TGTGCTCTTGGGGAATACGGCTCCCCCATGGGGGATACCGATAAACTCATCTTT
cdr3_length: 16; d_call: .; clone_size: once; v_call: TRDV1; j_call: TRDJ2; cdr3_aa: CALGVNLGDTPLQLFF; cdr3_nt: TGTGCTCTTGGCGTTAACCTGGGTGATACGCCCTTACAACTCTTCTTT
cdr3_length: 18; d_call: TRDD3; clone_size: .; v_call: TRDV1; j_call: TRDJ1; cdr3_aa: CALGERPGGPYHTDKLIF; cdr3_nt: TGTGCTCTTGGGGAACGTCCTGGGGGGCCTTATCACACCGATAAACTCATCTTT
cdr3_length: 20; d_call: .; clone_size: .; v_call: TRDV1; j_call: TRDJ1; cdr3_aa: CALGAAFLPTGGSGTDKLIF; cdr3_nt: TGTGCTCTTGGGGCGGCCTTCCTACCGACTGGGGGATCGGGCACCGATAAACTCATCTTT
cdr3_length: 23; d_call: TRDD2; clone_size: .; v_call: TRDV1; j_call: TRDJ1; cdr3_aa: CALGPSPPSYVSDTMAYTDKLIF; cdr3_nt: TGTGCTCTTGGGCCGTCGCCGCCTTCCTACGTTTCGGATACTATGGCCTACACCGATAAACTCATCTTT